These T cell receptor beta chains were read from a single sample in a study of long-term antiretroviral therapy in people with HIV. TCRdb's copy holds only in-frame clones and misses some; the assay was immunoSEQ multiplex PCR. This repertoire shows roughly 10,000 clones, 65% to 85% found once; its top ten account for 18%. The sample in question was unsorted PBMCs, obtained 1.8 years after starting antiretroviral therapy. These receptors all stem from a man aged 40-49 years with HIV. Each CDR3 is given with its conserved first and last residue. A D gene is named only where the DNA matches it firmly. Rows give clone size only sometimes, using once, few, many, or a class for an expanded clone.

cdr3_nt	cdr3_aa	j_call	d_call	v_call	clone_size	cdr3_length
TGTGCCAGCAGTGGGGGGGCGCGGACTGAAGCTTTCTTT	CASSGGARTEAFF	TRBJ1-1	.	TRBV6-5	.	13
TGTGCCAGCAGCCAAGACGCCGGGATCACTAACTATGGCTACACCTTC	CASSQDAGITNYGYTF	TRBJ1-2	.	TRBV4-2	.	16
TGCAGCGTTGTGCTGAACACCGGGGAGCTGTTTTTT	CSVVLNTGELFF	TRBJ2-2	.	TRBV29-1	.	12
TGTGCCAGCAGCTTAGCCGGGAGCCAGGTCTACGAGCAGTACTTC	CASSLAGSQVYEQYF	TRBJ2-7	.	TRBV7-2	.	15
TGTGCCAGCAGCGTAGGTGGATTCGGGGATCAGCCCCAGCATTTT	CASSVGGFGDQPQHF	TRBJ1-5	.	TRBV9	.	15
TGTGCCTGGAGTGTCTTAGCGGGAGGAGAGACCCAGTACTTC	CAWSVLAGGETQYF	TRBJ2-5	TRBD2	TRBV30	.	14
TGTGCCAGCAGCTTAGGTATCACTAGCGGTCAAGAGACCCAGTACTTC	CASSLGITSGQETQYF	TRBJ2-5	TRBD2	TRBV7-2	.	16
TGCAGCGTTGAAGATGCAGGGTGGGGCTACAATGAGCAGTTCTTC	CSVEDAGWGYNEQFF	TRBJ2-1	.	TRBV29-1	.	15
TGTGCCAGCAGCCCCCCCCGGGGCGGGGGAGAGACCCAGTACTTC	CASSPPRGGGETQYF	TRBJ2-5	TRBD2	TRBV7-2	few	15
TGTGCCAGCAGCGTAGAGGTAGCCCCCCTATCCTATGGCTACACCTTC	CASSVEVAPLSYGYTF	TRBJ1-2	.	TRBV9	.	16
TGCGCCAGCAGCTCACAGGGTATCGAGACTGAAGCTTTCTTT	CASSSQGIETEAFF	TRBJ1-1	.	TRBV5-1	.	14
TGCGCCAGCAGCCAAGATTATAATACGTACGGCGGGTTCACCGGGGAGCTGTTTTTT	CASSQDYNTYGGFTGELFF	TRBJ2-2	.	TRBV4-3	.	19
TGTGCCAGCTCACTCTATAAGGCCACTGAAGCTTTCTTT	CASSLYKATEAFF	TRBJ1-1	.	TRBV18	once	13
TGTGCCAAGCAGTCCCGATCCCAGACAGGGGGAAACACCATATATTTT	CAKQSRSQTGGNTIYF	TRBJ1-3	TRBD1	TRBV2	.	16
TGCAGCGTTGTGGGAAGCCATCCCACTGAAGCTTTCTTT	CSVVGSHPTEAFF	TRBJ1-1	.	TRBV29-1	.	13
TGTGCCAGCGGCTCGGTCGGCGGGAGTCACAATGAGCAGTTCTTC	CASGSVGGSHNEQFF	TRBJ2-1	TRBD2	TRBV28	.	15
TGTGCCAGCAGCTCAGGCACCGGGGCTTCCACTGAAGCTTTCTTT	CASSSGTGASTEAFF	TRBJ1-1	.	TRBV5-6	.	15
TGCAGTGCTCTCTACACTGAGGCTTTCTTT	CSALYTEAFF	TRBJ1-1	.	TRBV20-1	.	10
TGCGCCAGCAGCCAAGATGAAACTAGCGGGCACTACAATGAGCAGTTCTTC	CASSQDETSGHYNEQFF	TRBJ2-1	TRBD2	TRBV4-3	.	17
TGCAGCAAGGCCCCAGGGGGCGCAGACACTGAAGCTTTCTTT	CSKAPGGADTEAFF	TRBJ1-1	TRBD1	TRBV29-1	few	14
TGTGCCAGTTCCGAACCCCCAGGGGCTAACACTGAAGCTTTCTTT	CASSEPPGANTEAFF	TRBJ1-1	.	TRBV6-1	once	15
TGTGCCAGCAGCTTCCTGAACACTGAAGCTTTCTTT	CASSFLNTEAFF	TRBJ1-1	.	TRBV7-9	.	12